Below, 21 T cell receptor beta chains from the same sample are listed, as sequenced in a study of T cell repertoires in cytomegalovirus infection. TCRdb recomputed calls from the reads with MiXCR, one row per CDR3 protein. The sample includes 450,000 to 650,000 distinct CDR3 sequences, 26% of them seen just once. Sequencing was carried out using PBMCs. Receptor source: a human donor in good health (CMV status not recorded). Some clones in this sample may be carry-over from other donors' samples.

This chain uses TRBV6-1 with TRBJ2-1; weak D call: TRBD2 (7 bases). V was cut by 0 bases and J by 3 bases, with 9 bases left in between. CDR1 MNHNS and CDR2 SASEGT come from the germline V gene. The length of the CDR3 is 15 residues. The CDR3 DNA reads TGTGCCAGCAGTGAAGCGCGGGGGCGCTACAATGAGCAGTTCTTC. Its translation: CASSEARGRYNEQFF.

This clonotype was detected a few times. The chain couples TRBV11-2 to TRBJ2-1, with 11 positions matching TRBD2. The CDR3 spans 14 residues. Germline CDR1 SGHAT, CDR2 FQNNGV. V lost 4 bases and J lost 9; bases outside the gene matches: 5. The CDR3 is CASSSGLAVLEQFF. The DNA of the CDR3 is TGTGCCAGCAGCTCGGGACTAGCGGTACTTGAGCAGTTCTTC.

This clonotype was seen at least ten times. The chain carries TRBV6-5 and TRBJ1-2; D remains unclear. V was clipped by 5 bases and J by 2 bases, with 12 bases between them. CDR3 size: 14 residues. Germline CDR1 reads MNHEY; CDR2 reads SVGAGI. In DNA form, the CDR3 reads TGTGCCAGCAGTATCGGACGTCAGAACTATGGCTACACCTTC. Protein sequence: CASSIGRQNYGYTF.

The rearrangement joins TRBV11-2 to TRBJ2-3; 9 bases map to TRBD2. Germline assignment: CDR1 SGHAT and CDR2 FQNNGV. Trimming took 3 bases from V and 1 from J; bases not matched to a gene: 11. This CDR3 spans 18 amino acids. The CDR3 loop is CASSFTAGGGTGTDTQYF. CDR3 in DNA: TGTGCCAGCAGCTTTACGGCGGGAGGGGGTACCGGCACAGATACGCAGTATTTT.

Ten or more counts support this clonotype. The CDR3 nucleotides read TGTGCTAGTGGTTTGGTAATCCGTTCGGGGACTAACAATGAGCAGTTCTTC. Translating it yields CASGLVIRSGTNNEQFF. The V call is TRBV12-5, the J call TRBJ2-1; 7 bases map to TRBD2. Germline CDR1 and CDR2: LGHNT and FRNRAP. This CDR3 region has 17 residues. The V and J ends lost 0 bases and 5 bases, in that order; junction bases with no gene match: 10.

The V gene is TRBV7-2, the J gene TRBJ2-2, with 7 nucleotides matching TRBD2. The germline gives CDR1 SGHTA, CDR2 FQGNSA. CDR3 length: 18 amino acids. J was trimmed by 7 bases and V by 0 bases; bases with no gene match: 14. CDR3 in amino acids: CASSLAILGGVWDGELFF. DNA for the CDR3: TGTGCCAGCAGCTTAGCGATACTTGGGGGGGTTTGGGACGGGGAGCTGTTTTTT.

Written as DNA, the CDR3 is TGTGCCATCAAGGGTCGACAGGGGCCCGGTGAAAAACTGTTTTTT. Its translation is CAIKGRQGPGEKLFF. The chain combines TRBV10-3 with TRBJ1-4, with 8 nucleotides matching TRBD1. The J segment lost 7 bases and the V segment lost 7 bases, leaving 11 bases of the junction unmatched. Germline values: CDR1 ENHRY, CDR2 SYGVKD. The CDR3 consists of 15 residues.

V and J are TRBV10-1 and TRBJ2-1; D is uncertain. This CDR3 has 13 amino acids. V lost 3 bases to trimming and J lost 5 bases, with 8 bases between them. The germline V gene encodes CDR1 WNHNN and CDR2 SYGVQD (reference sequence). The CDR3 sequence is CASSELLDNEQFF. CDR3 sequence (DNA): TGCGCCAGCAGTGAATTGCTTGACAATGAGCAGTTCTTC.

This clonotype was picked up many times. The V call is TRBV5-1, the J call TRBJ1-6; 8 bases line up with TRBD1. Looked up from germline, CDR1 is SGHRS and CDR2 is YFSETQ. The CDR3 is 16 residues long. J gave up 0 bases and V 4 bases, and 3 bases lay outside the gene matches. CDR3 DNA sequence: TGCGCCAGCAGCCGGACAGGGAGCTCCTATAATTCACCCCTCCACTTT. Translating it yields CASSRTGSSYNSPLHF.

CDR3 amino acids: CATSSGKNTGELFF. The CDR3 DNA is TGCGCCACCTCTAGCGGCAAGAACACCGGGGAGCTGTTTTTT. This chain uses TRBV4-1 with TRBJ2-2; 7 bases map to TRBD2. Germline lookup yields CDR1 MGHRA and CDR2 YSYEKL. V lost 10 bases and J lost 1; bases outside the gene matches: 6. The CDR3 consists of 14 residues.

The rearrangement links TRBV28 to TRBJ2-6, with TRBD1 as a possible D gene (5 bases). Germline CDR1 MDHEN, CDR2 SYDVKM. V shed 6 bases and J shed 1 base, with 10 bases lying between them. This CDR3 spans 15 amino acids. CDR3 amino acids: CASRPPGSGANVLTF. CDR3 coding DNA: TGTGCCAGCAGGCCTCCAGGGTCTGGGGCCAACGTCCTGACTTTC. The complete variable domain, with remaining parts taken from reference TRBV28 and TRBJ2-6, reads DVKVTQSSRYLVKRTGEKVFLECVQDMDHENMFWYRQDPGLGLRLIYFSYDVKMKEKGDIPEGYSVSREKKERFSLILESASTNQTSMYLCASRPPGSGANVLTFGAGSRLTVL.

This clonotype was counted many times. The V gene is TRBV7-9, the J gene TRBJ2-1; 10 bases agree with TRBD1. The CDR3 is 16 amino acids. J gave up 6 bases and V 11 bases, and 16 bases lay outside the gene matches. Germline CDR1 is SEHNR and CDR2 is FQNEAQ (reference sequence). CDR3 sequence reads: CASTGDRGVQANEQFF. In DNA, the CDR3 is TGTGCCTCGACAGGGGACAGGGGTGTACAGGCCAATGAGCAGTTCTTC. The complete variable domain, with remaining parts taken from reference TRBV7-9 and TRBJ2-1, reads DTGVSQNPRHKITKRGQNVTFRCDPISEHNRLYWYRQTLGQGPEFLTYFQNEAQLEKSRLLSDRFSAERPKGSFSTLEIQRTEQGDSAMYLCASTGDRGVQANEQFFGPGTRLTVL.

V gene TRBV20-1 combines with J gene TRBJ2-7; D call uncertain. This CDR3 comprises 13 residues. Deletions cut 0 bases from V and 2 bases from J, with 8 bases between. Looked up from germline, CDR1 is DFQATT and CDR2 is SNEGSKA (reference sequence). As DNA, the CDR3 is TGCAGTGCTAGAGATCTGAGGACCTACGAGCAGTACGTC. Its protein is CSARDLRTYEQYV.

The rearrangement uses TRBV12-3 or TRBV12-4 and TRBJ2-7; D not resolved. This CDR3 spans 12 amino acids. The ends were cut back, 3 bases at V and 6 bases at J, with 9 bases in the middle. This chain's CDR3 is CASSFLKVEQYF. The CDR3 DNA reads TGTGCCAGCAGTTTCCTGAAGGTCGAGCAGTACTTC.

This clonotype came up many times. CDR3 loop: CASSLSPRGGGQETQYF. In nucleotides, the CDR3 is TGTGCCAGCAGCTTATCGCCGAGGGGGGGTGGCCAAGAGACCCAGTACTTC. The rearrangement links TRBV7-2 to TRBJ2-5, with D possibly matching TRBD2 (7 bases). The CDR3 contains 17 residues. Trimming took 2 bases from V and 1 from J, leaving 17 bases between them. Germline lookup yields CDR1 SGHTA and CDR2 FQGNSA.

This clonotype was found many times. V usage is TRBV7-2 and J usage is TRBJ2-5; 11 bases agree with TRBD2. The J segment lost 2 bases and the V segment lost 5 bases, leaving 4 bases of the junction unmatched. The germline CDR1 and CDR2 sequences are SGHTA and FQGNSA. The CDR3 length is 15 residues. In DNA, the CDR3 is TGTGCCAGCAGCCGCCTAGCGGGAGGTCAAGAGACCCAGTACTTC. This translates into CASSRLAGGQETQYF.

The CDR3 is CASSQEEGVFPEAFF. CDR3 nucleotide sequence: TGCGCCAGCAGCCAAGAGGAGGGGGTTTTCCCTGAAGCTTTCTTT. The chain links TRBV4-3 to TRBJ1-1; TRBD1 is a possible D gene (6 bases). Per the germline V gene, CDR1 is LGHNA and CDR2 is YSLEER. The CDR3 has 15 residues. With 0 bases removed from V and 6 bases from J, the gap between germline ends came to 14 bases.

This chain uses TRBV27 with TRBJ2-1; tentative D call: TRBD2 (5 bases). This CDR3 spans 15 amino acids. Trimming removed 4 bases from V and 5 bases from J, with 15 bases in between. Germline CDR1 and CDR2: MNHEY and SMNVEV (reference sequence). The CDR3 nucleotides are TGTGCCAGCAGTTCCGCGAAGAGGGCCCACAATGAGCAGTTCTTC. This codes for CASSSAKRAHNEQFF.

This clonotype was counted between two and nine times. V and J are TRBV7-9 and TRBJ1-3; 7 bases align to TRBD1. J was trimmed by 2 bases and V by 6 bases; bases with no gene match: 4. The germline V gene has CDR1 SEHNR and CDR2 FQNEAQ (reference sequence). This CDR3 comprises 14 residues. The chain's CDR3 is CASRLTGAGNTIYF. Here the CDR3 DNA reads TGTGCCAGCAGACTTACAGGGGCTGGAAACACCATATATTTT.

The sample holds a few counts of this clonotype. The rearrangement uses TRBV5-1 and TRBJ1-1; no firm D call. CDR3 length: 13 residues. The germline V and J ends were trimmed by 2 bases and 4 bases, with 9 bases remaining between them. Germline lookup yields CDR1 SGHRS and CDR2 YFSETQ. The CDR3 is CASSFTEGTEAFF. CDR3 coding DNA: TGCGCCAGCAGCTTCACCGAGGGCACTGAAGCTTTCTTT.

At least ten counts were recorded for this clonotype. The chain couples TRBV12-3 or TRBV12-4 to TRBJ2-2; 10 nucleotides align to TRBD2. This CDR3 comprises 15 residues. J was trimmed by 4 bases and V by 7 bases; bases with no gene match: 6. CDR3 nucleotide sequence: TGTGCCAGCATTACGATAGCGGGAGGCACCGGGGAGCTGTTTTTT. Translation gives CASITIAGGTGELFF.